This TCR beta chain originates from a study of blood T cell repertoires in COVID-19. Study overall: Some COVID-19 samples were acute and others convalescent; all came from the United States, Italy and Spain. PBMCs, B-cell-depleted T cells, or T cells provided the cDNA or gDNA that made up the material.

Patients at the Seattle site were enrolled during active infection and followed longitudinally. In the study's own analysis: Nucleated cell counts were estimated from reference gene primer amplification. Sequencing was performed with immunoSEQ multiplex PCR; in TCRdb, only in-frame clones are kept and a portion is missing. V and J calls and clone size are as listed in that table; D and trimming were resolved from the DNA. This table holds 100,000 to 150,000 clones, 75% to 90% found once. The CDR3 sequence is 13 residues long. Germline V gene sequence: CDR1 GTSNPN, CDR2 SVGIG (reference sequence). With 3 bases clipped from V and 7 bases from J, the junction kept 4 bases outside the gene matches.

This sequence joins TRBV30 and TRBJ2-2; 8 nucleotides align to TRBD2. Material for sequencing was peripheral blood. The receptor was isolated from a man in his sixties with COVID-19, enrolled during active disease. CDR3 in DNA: TGTGCCTGGAGGACGGGGGGGGTCGGGGAGCTGTTTTTT. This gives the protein CAWRTGGVGELFF. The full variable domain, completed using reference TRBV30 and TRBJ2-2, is SQTIHQWPATLVQPVGSPLSLECTVEGTSNPNLYWYRQAAGRGLQLLFYSVGIGQISSEVPQNLSASRPQDRQFILSSKKLLLSDSGFYLCAWRTGGVGELFFGEGSRLTVL.